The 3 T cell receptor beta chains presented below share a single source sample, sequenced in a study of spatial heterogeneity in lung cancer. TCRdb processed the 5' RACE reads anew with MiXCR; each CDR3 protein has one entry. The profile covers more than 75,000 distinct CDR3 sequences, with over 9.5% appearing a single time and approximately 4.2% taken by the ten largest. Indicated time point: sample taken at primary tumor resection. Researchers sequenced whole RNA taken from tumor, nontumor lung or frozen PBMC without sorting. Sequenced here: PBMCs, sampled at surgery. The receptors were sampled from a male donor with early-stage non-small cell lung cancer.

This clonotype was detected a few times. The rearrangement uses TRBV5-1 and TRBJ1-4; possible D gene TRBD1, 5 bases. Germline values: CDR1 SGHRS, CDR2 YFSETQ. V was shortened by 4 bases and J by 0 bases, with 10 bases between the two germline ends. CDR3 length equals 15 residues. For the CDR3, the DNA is TGCGCCAGCAGCCCGGACACTGCAACTAATGAAAAACTGTTTTTT. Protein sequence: CASSPDTATNEKLFF.

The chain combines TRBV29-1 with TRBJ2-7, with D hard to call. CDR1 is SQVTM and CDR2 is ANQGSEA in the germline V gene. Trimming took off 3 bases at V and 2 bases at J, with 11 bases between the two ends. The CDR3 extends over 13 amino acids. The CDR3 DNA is TGCAGCGTTGAGTCCGGCCACCCCTACGAGCAGTACTTC. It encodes CSVESGHPYEQYF.

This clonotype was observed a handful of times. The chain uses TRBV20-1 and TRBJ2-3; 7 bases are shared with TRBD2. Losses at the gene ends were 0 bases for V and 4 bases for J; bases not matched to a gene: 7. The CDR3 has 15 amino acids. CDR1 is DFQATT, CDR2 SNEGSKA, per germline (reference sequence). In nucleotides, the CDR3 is TGCAGTGCTAGAGATTTGCGGGAGAGACCAGATACGCAGTATTTT. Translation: CSARDLRERPDTQYF.